This T cell receptor beta chain was recorded in a study of shared clonotypes between healthy human individuals. Across the study: Plates per donor: three CD4 naive, three CD4 memory, two CD8 naive, one CD8 memory.

V was pared by 5 bases and J by 4 bases, with 9 bases of the junction left unmatched. The V gene's germline CDR1 is SGHNT and CDR2 YENEEA. The CDR3 is made up of 15 amino acids. Genomic DNA belonging to each subset was distributed in equal measure over several immunoSEQ plates. Sequencing used immunoSEQ multiplex PCR; TCRdb keeps in-frame clones, though not all of them. Of some 200,000 clones listed, over 50% are singletons. The table lists this clone with a few counts. Antigen specificity is unknown. Study results and caveats: Sorted-subset samples were not fully sequenced, rarefaction indicated.

Sequencing used memory CD4+ T cells sorted from blood. Regarding subset: CD45RA-negative fraction. The receptor was isolated from a man aged 30-40 years in good health. This chain uses TRBV11-3 with TRBJ2-7, with 9 bases fitting TRBD1. CDR3 nucleotides: TGTGCCAGCAGCCGAGGGACAGGGTCGTATTACGAGCAGTACTTC. As protein: CASSRGTGSYYEQYF.